The 17 T cell receptor beta chains reported below all come from one sample, sequenced in a study of T cell repertoires in cytomegalovirus infection. No cognate antigen is known for these TCRs. From the reads, TCRdb called clonotypes with MiXCR, one entry per CDR3 protein. This sample carries some 940,000 distinct CDR3 sequences, around 31% of them seen once, and the ten largest clones take roughly 13%. The sequences come from cultured CD8+ T cells from PBMCs, collected from culture after CMV antigen stimulation. The receptors were sampled from a human donor in good health (CMV status not recorded). Some clones in this sample may be carry-over from other donors' samples.

There are a few counts of this clonotype. The J gene is TRBJ2-7, the V gene TRBV6-2 or TRBV6-3; D unclear. V was trimmed by 6 bases and J by 2 bases, leaving 14 bases between them. Germline CDR1 is MNHEY and CDR2 is SVGEGT. The CDR3 sequence is 14 residues long. CDR3 in DNA: TGTGCCAGCAGCCCCGGACGGTTCACCTACGAGCAGTACGTC. It is translated as CASSPGRFTYEQYV.

The sample holds many counts of this clonotype. The chain employs TRBV7-6 and TRBJ2-3, with TRBD1 matching over 7 bases. V shed 5 bases, J shed 4 bases, and the junction held 6 bases outside the gene matches. The CDR3 has 14 residues. The germline V gene encodes CDR1 SGHVS and CDR2 FNYEAQ. The CDR3, as DNA: TGTGCCAGCAGCATCCGACAGGGTGCAGATACGCAGTATTTT. The encoded protein is CASSIRQGADTQYF. Based on the CDR3 plus reference TRBV7-6 and TRBJ2-3, the full variable domain is GAGVSQSPRYKVTKRGQDVALRCDPISGHVSLYWYRQALGQGPEFLTYFNYEAQQDKSGLPNDRFSAERPEGSISTLTIQRTEQRDSAMYRCASSIRQGADTQYFGPGTRLTVL.

The chain couples TRBV9 to TRBJ1-6; TRBD1 matches at 7 bases. The CDR3 is 16 residues long. Looked up from germline, CDR1 is SGDLS and CDR2 is YYNGEE. The J segment lost 5 bases and the V segment lost 3 bases, leaving 8 bases of the junction unmatched. The CDR3 here is CASSGPRGTNNSPLHF. The DNA of the CDR3 is TGTGCCAGCAGCGGGCCCAGGGGGACCAATAATTCACCCCTCCACTTT.

On this clonotype itself: One end of the junction does not line up with germline, which may come from a read error. This chain joins TRBV28 and TRBJ1-5; 8 nucleotides line up with TRBD1. The germline V gene has CDR1 MDHEN and CDR2 SYDVKM. The CDR3 consists of 16 residues. The CDR3 bases are TGTGCCAACAGTCCGGACAGGGTAATGAGCAATCAGCCCCAGCATTTT. Its protein is CANSPDRVMSNQPQHF.

This clonotype was counted ten times or more. The rearrangement links TRBV7-9 to TRBJ2-1; 9 bases map to TRBD1. V lost 3 bases to trimming and J lost 8 bases; unmatched junction nucleotides: 5. The germline V gene has CDR1 SEHNR and CDR2 FQNEAQ (reference sequence). The CDR3 has 14 residues. The CDR3 sequence is CASSFDGTGHEQFF. In DNA form, the CDR3 reads TGTGCCAGCAGCTTCGATGGGACAGGGCATGAGCAGTTCTTC.

V usage is TRBV6-2 or TRBV6-3 and J usage is TRBJ2-7, with TRBD1 identical over 7 bases. This CDR3 region has 14 residues. J lost 2 bases, V lost 6 bases, and 7 bases had no gene match. CDR1 and CDR2 from the germline V gene are MNHEY and SVGEGT. DNA for the CDR3: TGTGCCAGCAGCGTCAGGGACAGACCCTACGAGCAGTACTTC. This sequence encodes CASSVRDRPYEQYF.

This clonotype came up a few times. This sequence joins TRBV10-1 and TRBJ1-1; 7 nucleotides agree with TRBD1. The CDR3 totals 15 residues. The germline CDR1 and CDR2 sequences are WNHNN and SYGVQD (reference sequence). V lost 7 bases, J lost 7 bases, and 15 bases stayed unmatched. CDR3 loop: CASTERQGRNHEAFF. CDR3 DNA sequence: TGCGCCAGCACAGAAAGACAGGGACGGAACCATGAAGCTTTCTTT.

This clonotype was found many times. The chain employs TRBV7-8 and TRBJ1-1; possibly TRBD1 for D (6 bases). Germline loops: CDR1 SGHVS, CDR2 FQNEAQ. V lost 1 base and J 3 bases, leaving 15 bases between the germline ends. This CDR3 comprises 16 residues. Here the CDR3 reads CASSLVGSGADTEAFF. The CDR3 DNA follows: TGTGCCAGCAGCTTAGTGGGGTCGGGGGCGGACACTGAAGCTTTCTTT.

Many counts were recorded for this clonotype. The V gene is TRBV6-1, the J gene TRBJ2-7, with D hard to call. CDR3 size: 13 residues. CDR1 and CDR2 (germline): MNHNS, SASEGT. The germline V and J ends were trimmed by 5 bases and 6 bases, with 14 bases remaining between them. In nucleotides, the CDR3 is TGTGCCAGCAGTCACCGGGCCGGCGGCGAGCAGTACGTC. This encodes CASSHRAGGEQYV.

The chain joins TRBV7-6 to TRBJ2-6; D perhaps matches TRBD1 (5 bases). The CDR3 contains 18 residues. Trimming shortened V by 1 base and J by 0 bases, and 13 bases separated the two germline ends. Germline V gene data show CDR1 as SGHVS and CDR2 as FNYEAQ. The CDR3 sequence is CASSLDRTPLSGANVLTF. CDR3 in DNA: TGTGCCAGCAGCTTAGACAGGACCCCACTCTCTGGGGCCAACGTCCTGACTTTC. The whole variable domain, remainder taken from reference TRBV7-6 and TRBJ2-6, is GAGVSQSPRYKVTKRGQDVALRCDPISGHVSLYWYRQALGQGPEFLTYFNYEAQQDKSGLPNDRFSAERPEGSISTLTIQRTEQRDSAMYRCASSLDRTPLSGANVLTFGAGSRLTVL.

The chain is built from TRBV6-2 or TRBV6-3 and TRBJ1-2; D unclear. Germline V gene sequence: CDR1 MNHEY, CDR2 SVGEGT. The CDR3 consists of 14 residues. The V gene lost 5 bases and the J gene lost 6 bases, with 16 bases spanning the gap. This chain's CDR3 is CASSGPGRMDGYTF. The CDR3 nucleotides read TGTGCCAGCAGTGGCCCTGGGCGGATGGATGGCTACACCTTC.

This clonotype has more than one count but fewer than ten. V usage is TRBV2 and J usage is TRBJ2-7; D is uncertain. The CDR3 spans 14 residues. Germline V gene sequence: CDR1 SNHLY, CDR2 FYNNEI. Trimming stripped 7 bases from V and 0 bases from J, with 13 bases between. The CDR3 DNA is TGTGCCAGCACTATGGAGCCTACCTCCTACGAGCAGTACGTC. Its translation is CASTMEPTSYEQYV.

This clonotype was picked up many times. The gene calls are TRBV7-2 and TRBJ1-5; 8 bases agree with TRBD1. The CDR3 has 15 amino acids. The junction had 9 bases not matched to a gene; V was cut back by 9 bases and J by 2 bases. Germline CDR1 reads SGHTA; CDR2 reads FQGNSA. The CDR3 sequence is CARDSGQGRNQPQHF. CDR3 DNA sequence: TGTGCCAGAGACTCCGGACAGGGCCGCAATCAGCCCCAGCATTTT.

In its sample, this clonotype was seen a few times. The chain has TRBV7-6 and TRBJ2-1, with 12 bases matching TRBD2. The germline gives CDR1 SGHVS, CDR2 FNYEAQ. This CDR3 spans 17 amino acids. The junction had 8 bases not matched to a gene; V was cut back by 5 bases and J by 3 bases. The DNA for the CDR3 is TGTGCCAGCAGCCCCCGTGTGACTAGCGGGGGCTACAATGAGCAGTTCTTC. It codes for CASSPRVTSGGYNEQFF.

Only a few counts were recorded for this clonotype. This rearrangement joins TRBV6-1 to TRBJ2-3; 10 nucleotides line up with TRBD2. Trimming at V came to 7 bases and at J to 4 bases, leaving 2 bases not matched to a gene. CDR1 is MNHNS, CDR2 SASEGT, per germline. The CDR3 contains 13 residues. CDR3 coding DNA: TGTGCCAGCAATGGACTAGCGGCAGATACGCAGTATTTT. It codes for CASNGLAADTQYF.

In this sample, this clonotype turned up many times. The CDR3 bases are TGTGCCAGCAGCTCCCCAGACAGACCACACACTGAAGCTTTCTTT. Protein sequence: CASSSPDRPHTEAFF. The gene calls are TRBV7-2 and TRBJ1-1, with TRBD1 as a possible D gene (5 bases). The germline gives CDR1 SGHTA, CDR2 FQGNSA. V was trimmed by 4 bases and J by 3 bases, leaving 15 bases between them. This CDR3 comprises 15 residues.

The rearrangement uses TRBV20-1 and TRBJ2-5, with TRBD2 as a possible D gene (5 bases). CDR3 length: 17 amino acids. CDR1 DFQATT and CDR2 SNEGSKA come from the germline V gene (reference sequence). The ends were cut back, 1 base at V and 0 bases at J, with 18 bases in the middle. The CDR3 nucleotides read TGCAGTGCTAGAGTCTACGGGGTCGCCTGGGACCAAGAGACCCAGTACTTC. It encodes CSARVYGVAWDQETQYF.